One sample yielded the 19 T cell receptor beta chains listed below, sequenced in a study of T cell repertoires in cytomegalovirus infection. One entry per CDR3 protein, called by TCRdb with MiXCR from the reads. The sample includes about 83,000 distinct CDR3 sequences, 40% to 50% of them seen just once. Their antigens are not known. The material sequenced was CD8+ T cells from cultured PBMCs, taken from culture after CMV antigen stimulation. The source of these receptors is a human donor in good health (CMV status not recorded). Some clones in this sample may be carry-over from other donors' samples.

The chain links TRBV28 to TRBJ1-1; D is possibly TRBD1 (6 bases). V lost 7 bases and J lost 5, with 20 bases in between. The CDR3 contains 15 residues. From germline, CDR1 is MDHEN and CDR2 SYDVKM. This CDR3 is CASKERGERWTEAFF. Written as DNA, the CDR3 is TGTGCCAGCAAGGAGAGGGGGGAAAGATGGACTGAAGCTTTCTTT.

The chain recombines TRBV20-1 with TRBJ2-5, with 11 bases that match TRBD2. The V gene end was trimmed by 6 bases and the J gene end by 2 bases; junction bases not matched to a gene: 14. CDR1 DFQATT and CDR2 SNEGSKA come from the germline V gene (reference sequence). The CDR3 length is 17 residues. The CDR3 nucleotides read TGCAGTGCGGACCGGACTAGCGGGTACGATACGCAAGAGACCCAGTACTTC. Translated, it gives CSADRTSGYDTQETQYF.

The genes are TRBV27 and TRBJ1-2, with 8 bases matching TRBD1. Germline V gives CDR1 MNHEY, CDR2 SMNVEV (reference sequence). This CDR3 has 14 residues. Losses at the gene ends were 3 bases for V and 8 bases for J; bases not matched to a gene: 8. The DNA for the CDR3 is TGTGCCAGCAGTTTTTCGACAGGGGAAGAAGGCTACACCTTC. It specifies CASSFSTGEEGYTF.

The chain uses TRBV2 and TRBJ1-2; the D gene is possibly TRBD1 (5 bases). Trimming shortened V by 8 bases and J by 9 bases, and 13 bases separated the two germline ends. The germline CDR1 and CDR2 sequences are SNHLY and FYNNEI. The CDR3 contains 11 residues. The CDR3 here is CASPPTARYTF. The DNA of the CDR3 is TGTGCCAGCCCCCCGACAGCGCGCTACACCTTC.

This clonotype has only a few counts. The chain links TRBV15 to TRBJ2-1; D is uncertain. Germline V gene lookup returns CDR1 LNHNV and CDR2 YYDKDF (reference sequence). V was pared by 7 bases and J by 0 bases, with 16 bases between. CDR3 length: 16 amino acids. In nucleotides, the CDR3 is TGTGCCACCATGGAATCCCCACCCCGCTCCTACAATGAGCAGTTCTTC. Protein: CATMESPPRSYNEQFF.

This clonotype was seen a handful of times. The V and J genes are TRBV7-2 and TRBJ2-2; D ambiguous. The V end lost 1 base, the J end lost 5 bases, and 11 bases lay between the germline ends. The CDR3 consists of 15 residues. Per the germline V gene, CDR1 is SGHTA and CDR2 is FQGNSA. The CDR3 loop is CASSLGGLRTGELFF. CDR3 DNA: TGTGCCAGCAGCTTAGGGGGTCTGAGAACCGGGGAGCTGTTTTTT.

The V and J genes are TRBV30 and TRBJ2-7; a weak D match, TRBD2 (5 bases). This CDR3 is 13 amino acids long. V lost 3 bases and J 7 bases, leaving 16 bases between the germline ends. Germline CDR1 reads GTSNPN; CDR2 reads SVGIG (reference sequence). The CDR3, as DNA: TGTGCCTGGAGCCTCACCGGACTTATGGAGCAGTACTTC. Translating it yields CAWSLTGLMEQYF.

This clonotype was observed a handful of times. This chain connects TRBV11-2 to TRBJ1-1; TRBD1 aligns across 9 bases. Germline V gene data show CDR1 as SGHAT and CDR2 as FQNNGV. The CDR3 runs 14 residues. After removal of 6 bases from V and 3 bases from J, the junction contained 5 bases not matched to a gene. CDR3 region: CASRRTGVYTEAFF. The CDR3 bases are TGTGCCAGCAGGCGGACAGGGGTGTACACTGAAGCTTTCTTT.

This chain links TRBV7-6 with TRBJ2-7; tentatively, D is TRBD2 (6 bases). Trimming pared 3 bases from V and 7 bases from J, leaving 16 bases between. CDR1 and CDR2 from the germline V gene are SGHVS and FNYEAQ. The CDR3 runs 14 residues. The DNA for the CDR3 is TGTGCCAGCAGCTTCTTAGCGGAGGCTAAAGAGCAGTACTTC. Translated: CASSFLAEAKEQYF.

The chain couples TRBV19 to TRBJ2-7, with TRBD1 matching 8 bases. This CDR3 is 14 amino acids long. The V gene end was trimmed by 5 bases and the J gene end by 5 bases; junction bases not matched to a gene: 8. Germline values: CDR1 LNHDA, CDR2 SQIVND (reference sequence). CDR3 protein: CASSPGTGSNEQYF. The CDR3 nucleotides are TGTGCCAGTAGTCCCGGGACAGGTTCGAACGAGCAGTACTTC.

Worth noting for this clonotype: This is likely a read error, given that the CDR3 carries no conserved phenylalanine or tryptophan at its end. The chain uses TRBV7-4 and TRBJ2-1; 7 bases are shared with TRBD2. The junction had 7 bases not matched to a gene; V was cut back by 8 bases and J by 6 bases. This CDR3 has 13 residues. Germline CDR1 is SGHVT and CDR2 is SQSDAQ. The CDR3 DNA reads TGTGCCAGCGGACGCGGGGGTTTCAATGAGCAGTTCTTA. Its protein product is CASGRGGFNEQFL.

The table lists this clonotype with many counts. The V gene is TRBV7-2, the J gene TRBJ2-7; TRBD2 matches 14 bases. The CDR3 spans 15 residues. From germline, CDR1 is SGHTA and CDR2 FQGNSA. V shed 5 bases, J shed 4 bases, and the junction held 4 bases outside the gene matches. This chain's CDR3 is CASSPRLAGGYEQYF. For the CDR3, the DNA is TGTGCCAGCAGCCCCAGACTAGCGGGAGGGTACGAGCAGTACTTC.

This clonotype was seen only once. At one end the junction does not follow the germline gene, possibly because of a read error. The rearrangement links TRBV28 to TRBJ2-5; 9 bases are a match to TRBD2. The germline gives CDR1 MDHEN, CDR2 SYDVKM. The CDR3 spans 17 residues. CDR3 in amino acids: CASSLRLAGTLQENQYF. The CDR3 nucleotides are TGTGCCAGCAGTTTGCGTCTAGCGGGGACCCTCCAAGAGAACCAGTACTTC.

A remark on this clonotype: A read error is possible here, since a much larger clone lies one base away. The chain carries TRBV6-5 and TRBJ1-4; 8 bases line up with TRBD1. CDR3 length: 17 amino acids. Germline values: CDR1 MNHEY, CDR2 SVGAGI. CDR3 protein: CARSPVAGGFGGEKLFF. In DNA, the CDR3 is TGTGCCCGCAGCCCCGTGGCAGGGGGCTTCGGTGGGGAAAAACTGTTTTTT.

V is TRBV7-8 and J is TRBJ2-2; possibly TRBD1 or TRBD2 for D (5 bases each). V was pared by 9 bases and J by 4 bases, with 18 bases between. This CDR3 contains 15 residues. Germline V gene data show CDR1 as SGHVS and CDR2 as FQNEAQ. CDR3 sequence: CASSPRDGGTGELFF. Written as DNA, the CDR3 is TGTGCCAGTTCCCCGAGGGACGGTGGCACCGGGGAGCTGTTTTTT.

The chain has TRBV7-9 and TRBJ1-1; D is perhaps TRBD1 (6 bases). The CDR3 covers 13 residues. In germline, CDR1 is SEHNR, CDR2 FQNEAQ (reference sequence). Trimming shortened V by 6 bases and J by 6 bases, and 14 bases separated the two germline ends. CDR3 in DNA: TGTGCCAGCAGACCTACAGGGTTCGCTGAAGCTTTCTTT. Its translation: CASRPTGFAEAFF.

This clonotype was recorded a few times. The chain joins TRBV7-6 to TRBJ1-1, with D unclear. Trimming took off 1 base at V and 0 bases at J, with 6 bases between the two ends. Germline V lookup: CDR1 SGHVS, CDR2 FNYEAQ. This CDR3 region has 14 residues. The DNA for the CDR3 is TGTGCCAGCAGCTTAGGTGGGGTGAACACTGAAGCTTTCTTT. The encoded protein is CASSLGGVNTEAFF. Full variable domain (rest looked up from reference TRBV7-6 and TRBJ1-1): GAGVSQSPRYKVTKRGQDVALRCDPISGHVSLYWYRQALGQGPEFLTYFNYEAQQDKSGLPNDRFSAERPEGSISTLTIQRTEQRDSAMYRCASSLGGVNTEAFFGQGTRLTVV.

This clonotype was picked up a small number of times. The chain combines TRBV6-6 with TRBJ2-1, with 7 bases lining up with TRBD2. Per germline, CDR1 MNHNY and CDR2 SVGAGI (reference sequence). This CDR3 comprises 17 residues. The J segment lost 5 bases and the V segment lost 8 bases, leaving 18 bases of the junction unmatched. The CDR3 protein is CASAGTTPESPNNEQFF. The CDR3 DNA is TGTGCCAGCGCGGGGACTACGCCAGAGTCCCCAAACAATGAGCAGTTCTTC.

This rearrangement joins TRBV7-6 to TRBJ2-3, with TRBD2 as a possible D gene (6 bases). CDR3 length: 13 residues. The germline V gene encodes CDR1 SGHVS and CDR2 FNYEAQ. Trimming pared 6 bases from V and 4 bases from J, leaving 11 bases between. DNA of the CDR3: TGTGCCAGCAGGGGGGGTTTGGCAGATACGCAGTATTTT. Protein: CASRGGLADTQYF.